These 23 T cell receptor beta chains share one sample of origin, sequenced in a study of CD8 T cells in Susac syndrome. An input of about 0.5 to 1 ug of RNA was subjected to reverse transcription using random hexamers. TCRdb recomputed calls from the immunoSEQ multiplex PCR reads with MiXCR, one row per CDR3 protein. The data contain 150,000 to 200,000 distinct CDR3 sequences, just under 95% of them singletons. The sequenced sample was CD4+ T cells from PBMCs. These receptors came from a human donor in good health.

This clonotype was counted only a few times. V gene TRBV7-2 combines with J gene TRBJ1-6, with D possibly being TRBD1 (6 bases). Germline V lookup: CDR1 SGHTA, CDR2 FQGNSA. V shed 8 bases and J shed 8 bases, with 19 bases lying between them. The CDR3 extends over 15 amino acids. The CDR3 here is CASQPTGGSDSPLHF. CDR3 coding DNA: TGTGCCAGCCAACCGACAGGAGGATCGGATTCACCCCTCCACTTT.

The chain couples TRBV4-3 to TRBJ1-4, with D unresolved. Trimming removed 1 base from V and 8 bases from J, with 11 bases in between. Germline-derived CDR1 and CDR2 are LGHNA and YSLEER. The CDR3 spans 14 residues. The CDR3 spells CASSQVAAAEKLFF. The CDR3 DNA sequence: TGCGCCAGCAGCCAAGTCGCGGCGGCCGAAAAACTGTTTTTT.

This rearrangement joins TRBV20-1 to TRBJ1-1; no clear D gene. The CDR3 has 11 residues. CDR1 is DFQATT and CDR2 is SNEGSKA in the germline V gene (reference sequence). V gave up 4 bases and J gave up 7 bases, with 10 bases separating them. In DNA, the CDR3 is TGCAGTGCTATCCGGCGGAATGAAGCTTTCTTT. This translates into CSAIRRNEAFF.

This chain joins TRBV12-3 or TRBV12-4 and TRBJ2-2; D is unresolved. The germline V and J ends were trimmed by 7 bases and 4 bases, with 10 bases remaining between them. The CDR3 is made up of 13 amino acids. CDR3 sequence (DNA): TGTGCCAGCATACTAACCGGCACCGGGGAGCTGTTTTTT. Protein product: CASILTGTGELFF.

This sequence joins TRBV20-1 and TRBJ2-7, with TRBD1 matching over 7 bases. Germline lookup yields CDR1 DFQATT and CDR2 SNEGSKA (reference sequence). The V and J ends lost 6 bases and 5 bases, in that order; junction bases with no gene match: 10. The CDR3 runs to 13 residues. The CDR3 sequence: CSATQGTAHEQYF. CDR3 DNA sequence: TGCAGTGCCACGCAGGGGACAGCCCACGAGCAGTACTTC.

The genes are TRBV29-1 and TRBJ1-1; TRBD1 agrees at 7 bases. The junction had 12 bases not matched to a gene; V was cut back by 6 bases and J by 5 bases. CDR3 length equals 14 residues. Germline CDR1 is SQVTM and CDR2 is ANQGSEA. The CDR3 coding sequence is TGCAGCGTCGACAGGGTCCGTGCGCCGACTGAAGCTTTCTTT. This sequence encodes CSVDRVRAPTEAFF.

The chain has TRBV15 and TRBJ2-5, with D perhaps matching TRBD1 (6 bases). The CDR3 contains 12 residues. Germline V gene data show CDR1 as LNHNV and CDR2 as YYDKDF (reference sequence). V lost 9 bases to trimming and J lost 5 bases, with 13 bases between them. CDR3 residues: CATLDSRETQYF. DNA of the CDR3: TGTGCCACTCTGGACAGTCGGGAGACCCAGTACTTC.

This sequence joins TRBV5-4 and TRBJ2-7; a weak D match, TRBD1 (5 bases). The ends were cut back, 0 bases at V and 2 bases at J, with 12 bases in the middle. The germline CDR1 and CDR2 sequences are SGHNT and YYREEE (reference sequence). The CDR3 sequence is 15 residues long. The chain's CDR3 is CASSLGAGNTYEQYF. CDR3 DNA sequence: TGTGCCAGCAGCTTGGGGGCAGGGAATACCTACGAGCAGTACTTC.

This clonotype came up once. The chain couples TRBV29-1 to TRBJ1-4; TRBD1 matches 9 bases. This CDR3 is 13 amino acids long. V lost 6 bases and J lost 8; bases outside the gene matches: 7. The germline V gene has CDR1 SQVTM and CDR2 ANQGSEA. CDR3 loop: CSVWTGAGEKLFF. The DNA of the CDR3 is TGCAGCGTCTGGACAGGGGCCGGAGAAAAACTGTTTTTT.

The chain combines TRBV7-2 with TRBJ1-5; D ambiguous. CDR3 length: 15 residues. The V end lost 2 bases, the J end lost 3 bases, and 11 bases lay between the germline ends. CDR1 and CDR2 from the germline V gene are SGHTA and FQGNSA. The CDR3 coding sequence is TGTGCCAGCAGCTTAAGCGGGTCTCTCAATCAGCCCCAGCATTTT. It codes for CASSLSGSLNQPQHF.

The chain employs TRBV29-1 and TRBJ2-3, with 7 nucleotides matching TRBD2. The ends lost 2 bases at V and 2 bases at J; junction bases unmatched: 7. CDR1 and CDR2 from the germline V gene are SQVTM and ANQGSEA. The CDR3 contains 15 residues. CDR3 coding DNA: TGCAGCGTTGAAAGGGTCGGGGGGATCACAGATACGCAGTATTTT. Residues: CSVERVGGITDTQYF.

J is TRBJ2-3 and V is TRBV6-5; D gene ambiguous. V lost 6 bases and J 4 bases, leaving 14 bases between the germline ends. The CDR3 extends over 14 amino acids. Germline V CDR1 and CDR2: MNHEY, SVGAGI. The CDR3 protein is CASSPYRRPDTQYF. As DNA, the CDR3 is TGTGCCAGCAGCCCCTACCGACGACCAGATACGCAGTATTTT.

V and J are TRBV6-5 and TRBJ2-7; 9 nucleotides align to TRBD2. The V and J ends lost 0 bases and 3 bases, in that order; junction bases with no gene match: 6. Germline V gene sequence: CDR1 MNHEY, CDR2 SVGAGI. The CDR3 is 16 residues long. This CDR3 is CASSYSASGNVYEQYF. The DNA of the CDR3 is TGTGCCAGCAGTTACTCAGCTAGCGGGAACGTCTACGAGCAGTACTTC.

The chain joins TRBV28 to TRBJ2-7, with unresolved D. This CDR3 contains 15 residues. CDR1 is MDHEN and CDR2 is SYDVKM in the germline V gene. Between the trimmed V and J ends, which lost 0 bases and 3 bases, there was a span of 12 bases. This CDR3 reads CASSLWAEPDYEQYF. The CDR3 DNA sequence: TGTGCCAGCAGTTTATGGGCAGAGCCTGACTACGAGCAGTACTTC.

V and J are TRBV6-1 and TRBJ1-6; D is perhaps TRBD1 (6 bases). V dropped 6 bases and J dropped 8 bases, with 20 bases sitting between them. Looked up from germline, CDR1 is MNHNS and CDR2 is SASEGT. The CDR3 length is 16 residues. The CDR3 DNA follows: TGTGCCAGCAGCCCCAGGAGGGGGGCCAGGGATTCACCCCTCCACTTT. It encodes CASSPRRGARDSPLHF.

The chain has TRBV4-3 and TRBJ1-6; 7 bases map to TRBD1. CDR1 and CDR2 from the germline V gene are LGHNA and YSLEER. This CDR3 has 15 residues. The V segment lost 1 base and the J segment 7 bases; nucleotides outside the gene matches: 4. The CDR3 sequence is CASSQALGGNSPLHF. The CDR3 nucleotides are TGCGCCAGCAGCCAAGCCCTAGGGGGCAATTCACCCCTCCACTTT.

The genes are TRBV3-1 and TRBJ2-5; D is possibly TRBD2 (6 bases). CDR3 length: 13 residues. CDR1 is LGHDT and CDR2 is YNNKEL in the germline V gene (reference sequence). The ends were cut back, 6 bases at V and 5 bases at J, with 13 bases in the middle. This CDR3 is CASRSGEKETQYF. CDR3 in DNA: TGTGCCAGCAGATCGGGGGAGAAGGAGACCCAGTACTTC.

This chain joins TRBV7-2 and TRBJ2-1, with 12 nucleotides matching TRBD2. Unmatched junction bases numbered 12, after V lost 5 bases and J lost 10 bases. From germline, CDR1 is SGHTA and CDR2 FQGNSA. There are 16 residues in the CDR3. The DNA of the CDR3 is TGTGCCAGCAGCGTCCCTAGCGGGGGGGCTGCTCGAGAGCAGTTCTTC. Translation gives CASSVPSGGAAREQFF.

This chain links TRBV25-1 with TRBJ2-6, with D uncertain. CDR1 and CDR2 from the germline V gene are MGHDK and SYGVNS. The CDR3 spans 13 residues. V gave up 8 bases and J gave up 0 bases, with 5 bases separating them. CDR3 bases: TGTGCCAGCGCCAACTCTGGGGCCAACGTCCTGACTTTC. This codes for CASANSGANVLTF.

The V call is TRBV3-1, the J call TRBJ2-3, with 7 bases aligning to TRBD2. The germline CDR1 and CDR2 sequences are LGHDT and YNNKEL (reference sequence). The length of the CDR3 is 12 residues. V lost 0 bases, J lost 10 bases, and 1 base stayed unmatched. The CDR3: CASSQEGGSQYF. The CDR3 DNA reads TGTGCCAGCAGCCAAGAGGGAGGGTCGCAGTATTTT.

The chain employs TRBV29-1 and TRBJ2-5; TRBD1 matches at 9 bases. CDR3 size: 13 residues. V trimming: 3 bases; J trimming: 5 bases; junction bases outside the gene matches: 4. Germline lookup yields CDR1 SQVTM and CDR2 ANQGSEA. DNA of the CDR3: TGCAGCGTTGACTGGACAGGGGTGGAGACCCAGTACTTC. It specifies CSVDWTGVETQYF. Drawing the rest from reference TRBV29-1 and TRBJ2-5, the complete variable domain is SAVISQKPSRDICQRGTSLTIQCQVDSQVTMMFWYRQQPGQSLTLIATANQGSEATYESGFVIDKFPISRPNLTFSTLTVSNMSPEDSSIYLCSVDWTGVETQYFGPGTRLLVL.

V and J are TRBV30 and TRBJ2-3; D is ambiguous. The V and J ends lost 2 bases and 5 bases respectively, with 8 bases between them. The CDR3 has 12 residues. CDR1 is GTSNPN and CDR2 is SVGIG in the germline V gene (reference sequence). The CDR3 protein is CAWSPSQDTQYF. The CDR3 DNA is TGTGCCTGGAGTCCCAGCCAAGATACGCAGTATTTT.

This chain connects TRBV30 to TRBJ1-1, with D hard to call. V lost 7 bases and J 5 bases, leaving 11 bases between the germline ends. Germline loops: CDR1 GTSNPN, CDR2 SVGIG (reference sequence). CDR3 length: 11 amino acids. In DNA form, the CDR3 reads TGTGCCTCTGGGGATTATACTGAAGCTTTCTTT. Translation gives CASGDYTEAFF. The whole variable domain, filled in from reference TRBV30 and TRBJ1-1, reads SQTIHQWPATLVQPVGSPLSLECTVEGTSNPNLYWYRQAAGRGLQLLFYSVGIGQISSEVPQNLSASRPQDRQFILSSKKLLLSDSGFYLCASGDYTEAFFGQGTRLTVV.